The 30 T cell receptor beta chains in this list originate from one sample, sequenced in a study of cytomegalovirus exposure and HLA in healthy donors. PCR was performed using 60 Vbeta and 13 Jbeta primers. The protocol was immunoSEQ multiplex PCR, while the TCRdb copy is restricted to in-frame clones and leaves out a portion. Of around 80,000 clones in the sample, under 65% were seen once. Sequences were obtained from PBMCs. Receptor source: a male donor in good health and CMV-seropositive.

This rearrangement joins TRBV28 to TRBJ2-2; D call uncertain. Germline V gene sequence: CDR1 MDHEN, CDR2 SYDVKM. CDR3 length: 13 residues. V was shortened by 5 bases and J by 6 bases, with 10 bases between the two germline ends. CDR3 coding DNA: TGTGCCAGCAGTCCTCCTGTCGCCGGGGAGCTGTTTTTT. Translated: CASSPPVAGELFF.

The J gene is TRBJ1-3, the V gene TRBV29-1; D is undetermined. In germline, CDR1 is SQVTM, CDR2 ANQGSEA. The V end lost 7 bases, the J end lost 3 bases, and 7 bases lay between the germline ends. This CDR3 spans 11 amino acids. CDR3 nucleotides: TGCAGCGCAGACTTTGGAAACACCATATATTTT. Translated, it gives CSADFGNTIYF.

This clone was observed a handful of times. The chain couples TRBV29-1 to TRBJ1-2, with D possibly matching TRBD1 (5 bases). Germline V gives CDR1 SQVTM, CDR2 ANQGSEA. Trimming pared 6 bases from V and 4 bases from J, leaving 18 bases between. The CDR3 length is 14 residues. DNA of the CDR3: TGCAGCGTCCCCCGCCCAGACAGCCTCTATGGCTACACCTTC. Translated, it gives CSVPRPDSLYGYTF.

The sample holds many counts of this clone. The DNA of the CDR3 is TGTGCCAGCAGCTTTTCTGGCAGGGGTGATCAGCCCCAGCATTTT. The encoded protein is CASSFSGRGDQPQHF. The chain is built from TRBV7-9 and TRBJ1-5, with D perhaps matching TRBD1 (6 bases). Per the germline V gene, CDR1 is SEHNR and CDR2 is FQNEAQ (reference sequence). The length of the CDR3 is 15 residues. The V gene lost 3 bases and the J gene lost 5 bases, with 14 bases spanning the gap.

The chain has TRBV15 and TRBJ2-7; 7 bases match TRBD2. The CDR3 is 14 residues long. With V trimmed by 5 bases and J by 5 bases, 9 bases remained unmatched. Per germline, CDR1 LNHNV and CDR2 YYDKDF (reference sequence). The CDR3, as DNA: TGTGCCACCAGCCGGACTCGGGGACTAAACGAGCAGTACTTC. Encoded protein: CATSRTRGLNEQYF.

The CDR3 nucleotides are TGTGCCAGCAGTTTGGGACTAGCGACGGGCGGGGAGCTGTTTTTT. Its translation: CASSLGLATGGELFF. This chain connects TRBV28 to TRBJ2-2; TRBD2 matches at 10 bases. The CDR3 totals 15 residues. V was pared by 3 bases and J by 7 bases, with 5 bases of the junction left unmatched. Germline V gene data show CDR1 as MDHEN and CDR2 as SYDVKM.

This sequence joins TRBV5-1 and TRBJ2-5; 11 bases fit TRBD2. Germline V gives CDR1 SGHRS, CDR2 YFSETQ. V lost 3 bases and J lost 5; bases outside the gene matches: 12. The CDR3 contains 17 residues. CDR3 bases: TGCGCCAGCAGCTCTTCCCGCACTAGCGGGAGTGGGGAGACCCAGTACTTC. Protein sequence: CASSSSRTSGSGETQYF. The whole variable domain, remainder taken from reference TRBV5-1 and TRBJ2-5, is KAGVTQTPRYLIKTRGQQVTLSCSPISGHRSVSWYQQTPGQGLQFLFEYFSETQRNKGNFPGRFSGRQFSNSRSEMNVSTLELGDSALYLCASSSSRTSGSGETQYFGPGTRLLVL.

This clone was seen a single time. This chain links TRBV28 with TRBJ2-1, with TRBD1 identical over 10 bases. V lost 5 bases, J lost 2 bases, and 3 bases stayed unmatched. CDR1 is MDHEN and CDR2 is SYDVKM in the germline V gene. CDR3 length: 15 residues. The CDR3 is CASSRQGATYNEQFF. CDR3 nucleotides: TGTGCCAGCAGTCGACAGGGGGCGACCTACAATGAGCAGTTCTTC.

The chain combines TRBV5-6 with TRBJ1-1; 7 nucleotides align to TRBD1. The CDR3 covers 15 residues. V shed 2 bases, J shed 4 bases, and the junction held 8 bases outside the gene matches. CDR1 and CDR2 (germline): SGHDT, YYEEEE. CDR3 sequence reads: CASSLVGGAGTEAFF. CDR3 sequence (DNA): TGTGCCAGCAGCTTAGTAGGGGGCGCGGGCACTGAAGCTTTCTTT. The full variable domain, completed using reference TRBV5-6 and TRBJ1-1, is DAGVTQSPTHLIKTRGQQVTLRCSPKSGHDTVSWYQQALGQGPQFIFQYYEEEERQRGNFPDRFSGHQFPNYSSELNVNALLLGDSALYLCASSLVGGAGTEAFFGQGTRLTVV.

The chain couples TRBV28 to TRBJ1-2; 8 nucleotides agree with TRBD1. The CDR3 contains 13 residues. Germline V lookup: CDR1 MDHEN, CDR2 SYDVKM. With V trimmed by 8 bases and J by 0 bases, 2 bases remained unmatched. This CDR3 is CASRTGTNYGYTF. For the CDR3, the DNA is TGTGCCAGCCGGACAGGGACTAACTATGGCTACACCTTC.

The chain employs TRBV4-1 and TRBJ2-5; TRBD1 agrees at 8 bases. CDR3 length: 15 amino acids. J gave up 5 bases and V 0 bases, and 5 bases lay outside the gene matches. The germline gives CDR1 MGHRA, CDR2 YSYEKL. Written as DNA, the CDR3 is TGCGCCAGCAGCCAAGATCGGACAGGGTTGGAGACCCAGTACTTC. Residues: CASSQDRTGLETQYF.

In the case of this clone: One junction end does not reproduce the germline sequence, and a read error may be involved. This chain connects TRBV7-3 to TRBJ2-7; possibly TRBD2 for D (5 bases). Germline-derived CDR1 and CDR2 are SGHTA and FQGTGA. The CDR3 runs to 14 residues. CDR3: CASSLAGRSYGQYF. The CDR3 DNA sequence: TGTGCCAGCAGCTTAGCGGGTCGCTCCTACGGGCAGTACTTC. Drawing the rest from reference TRBV7-3 and TRBJ2-7, the complete variable domain is GAGVSQTPSNKVTEKGKYVELRCDPISGHTALYWYRQSLGQGPEFLIYFQGTGAADDSGLPNDRFFAVRPEGSVSTLKIQRTERGDSAVYLCASSLAGRSYGQYFGPGTRLTVT.

The chain uses TRBV30 and TRBJ1-2; the D gene is possibly TRBD1 (5 bases). Trimming removed 2 bases from V and 4 bases from J, with 5 bases in between. This CDR3 has 11 amino acids. Germline-derived CDR1 and CDR2 are GTSNPN and SVGIG (reference sequence). CDR3: CAWSQGYGYTF. CDR3 sequence (DNA): TGTGCCTGGAGTCAGGGCTATGGCTACACCTTC.

The rearrangement uses TRBV11-2 and TRBJ1-1; a weak D match, TRBD1 (5 bases). Trimming shortened V by 4 bases and J by 1 base, and 10 bases separated the two germline ends. CDR3 length equals 14 residues. Germline V gene data show CDR1 as SGHAT and CDR2 as FQNNGV. CDR3 protein: CASSSGLSNTEAFF. In nucleotides, the CDR3 is TGTGCCAGCAGCTCGGGACTGTCGAACACTGAAGCTTTCTTT.

The rearrangement uses TRBV28 and TRBJ2-3; TRBD2 matches at 8 bases. Per germline, CDR1 MDHEN and CDR2 SYDVKM. The CDR3 loop spans 16 amino acids. V lost 2 bases to trimming and J lost 3 bases; unmatched junction nucleotides: 7. The CDR3 nucleotides are TGTGCCAGCAGTTTAATAGGGAGCGGGGGTACAGATACGCAGTATTTT. Its protein product is CASSLIGSGGTDTQYF. The full variable domain, completed using reference TRBV28 and TRBJ2-3, is DVKVTQSSRYLVKRTGEKVFLECVQDMDHENMFWYRQDPGLGLRLIYFSYDVKMKEKGDIPEGYSVSREKKERFSLILESASTNQTSMYLCASSLIGSGGTDTQYFGPGTRLTVL.

The chain links TRBV19 to TRBJ2-1; TRBD2 matches 13 bases. The CDR3 covers 15 residues. Looked up from germline, CDR1 is LNHDA and CDR2 is SQIVND (reference sequence). J lost 5 bases, V lost 3 bases, and 1 base had no gene match. The CDR3, as DNA: TGTGCCAGTAGTATGGGGACTAGCGGGAACAATGAGCAGTTCTTC. Translation gives CASSMGTSGNNEQFF.

J is TRBJ2-1 and V is TRBV28; 11 nucleotides line up with TRBD2. This CDR3 has 15 amino acids. The germline CDR1 and CDR2 sequences are MDHEN and SYDVKM. With V trimmed by 4 bases and J by 2 bases, 1 base remained unmatched. The CDR3 DNA reads as TGTGCCAGCAGTTATAGCGGGAGGGCCTACAATGAGCAGTTCTTC. Its protein product is CASSYSGRAYNEQFF.

CDR3 sequence reads: CASSDPGLGSETDTQYF. The CDR3 DNA reads TGCGCCAGCAGTGACCCGGGACTAGGTTCTGAGACAGATACGCAGTATTTT. The chain has TRBV10-1 and TRBJ2-3; 8 bases align to TRBD2. The V gene's germline CDR1 is WNHNN and CDR2 SYGVQD (reference sequence). This CDR3 is 17 amino acids long. The V and J ends lost 3 bases and 3 bases, in that order; junction bases with no gene match: 11.

V and J are TRBV9 and TRBJ2-1, with TRBD2 identical over 13 bases. The CDR3 spans 21 residues. Trimming cost V 0 bases and J 0 bases; bases outside gene matches: 12. From germline, CDR1 is SGDLS and CDR2 YYNGEE. The CDR3 loop is CASSVENLGLAGASSYNEQFF. Here the CDR3 DNA reads TGTGCCAGCAGCGTAGAAAATCTAGGACTAGCGGGGGCCTCCTCCTACAATGAGCAGTTCTTC.

The genes are TRBV7-2 and TRBJ2-1; TRBD2 might be the D (6 bases). Deletions cut 2 bases from V and 8 bases from J, with 22 bases between. The germline V gene encodes CDR1 SGHTA and CDR2 FQGNSA. The CDR3 is made up of 17 amino acids. The CDR3 coding sequence is TGTGCCAGCAGCTTAATTCCGGCGGGAATCATACAATATGAGCAGTTCTTC. It translates to CASSLIPAGIIQYEQFF.

The chain combines TRBV7-2 with TRBJ2-1; 11 nucleotides align to TRBD2. The CDR3 runs to 15 residues. Germline CDR1 reads SGHTA; CDR2 reads FQGNSA. J was trimmed by 7 bases and V by 5 bases; bases with no gene match: 7. CDR3 loop: CASSASSGGRNEQFF. CDR3 nucleotides: TGTGCCAGCAGCGCCTCTAGCGGGGGGCGGAATGAGCAGTTCTTC.

This clone showed up just a few times. The chain recombines TRBV12-5 with TRBJ1-2, with D maybe TRBD1 (5 bases). Germline V lookup: CDR1 LGHNT, CDR2 FRNRAP. V dropped 7 bases and J dropped 3 bases, with 15 bases sitting between them. The CDR3 covers 14 residues. In DNA form, the CDR3 reads TGTGCTAGTGCCGCGGGGGGTTCGGACTATGGCTACACCTTC. It codes for CASAAGGSDYGYTF.

The chain employs TRBV6-5 and TRBJ1-3; tentatively, D is TRBD1 (5 bases). The ends were cut back, 0 bases at V and 5 bases at J, with 11 bases in the middle. Germline V gene lookup returns CDR1 MNHEY and CDR2 SVGAGI. The CDR3 length is 15 residues. The CDR3 sequence: CASSYSTEGRNTIYF. For the CDR3, the DNA is TGTGCCAGCAGTTACTCGACGGAGGGACGAAACACCATATATTTT.

This chain joins TRBV18 and TRBJ1-1; weak D call: TRBD1 (5 bases). The CDR3 spans 13 residues. The germline gives CDR1 KGHSH, CDR2 LQKENI. The V end lost 6 bases, the J end lost 10 bases, and 18 bases lay between the germline ends. The CDR3 protein is CASSSGTDFVAFF. CDR3 nucleotide sequence: TGTGCCAGCTCGAGCGGGACGGACTTTGTAGCTTTCTTT.

This chain uses TRBV9 with TRBJ2-7; possible D gene TRBD2, 5 bases. This CDR3 contains 13 residues. V was trimmed by 0 bases and J by 5 bases, leaving 9 bases between them. Germline CDR1 is SGDLS and CDR2 is YYNGEE. The DNA of the CDR3 is TGTGCCAGCAGCGTAGGGGCCGGGAACGAGCAGTACTTC. Translation gives CASSVGAGNEQYF.

The V call is TRBV5-1, the J call TRBJ2-7, with 9 positions matching TRBD1. Germline CDR1 is SGHRS and CDR2 is YFSETQ. The CDR3 contains 13 residues. Germline trimming cut 5 bases from V and 7 bases from J; bases unmatched to any gene: 7. The CDR3 DNA reads TGCGCCAGCAGACCACAGGGGGCGGGGGAGCAGTACTTC. It specifies CASRPQGAGEQYF.

V gene TRBV5-1 combines with J gene TRBJ2-1; TRBD1 is a possible D gene (6 bases). Germline CDR1 and CDR2: SGHRS and YFSETQ. This CDR3 has 15 residues. V gave up 1 base and J gave up 3 bases, with 11 bases separating them. Here the CDR3 reads CASSLSRGFYNEQFF. CDR3 sequence (DNA): TGCGCCAGCAGCTTGAGCAGGGGCTTCTACAATGAGCAGTTCTTC.

The chain links TRBV11-3 to TRBJ2-1; the D gene is possibly TRBD1 (6 bases). From germline, CDR1 is SGHNT and CDR2 YENEEA. The CDR3 covers 17 residues. V was pared by 3 bases and J by 0 bases, with 15 bases between. CDR3 sequence reads: CASSLGKGVSSYNEQFF. The CDR3 coding sequence is TGTGCCAGCAGCTTGGGGAAGGGGGTGAGCTCCTACAATGAGCAGTTCTTC.

This clone has a handful of counts. The gene calls are TRBV6-6 and TRBJ1-1, with D possibly matching TRBD1 (6 bases). The germline CDR1 and CDR2 sequences are MNHNY and SVGAGI (reference sequence). Trimming shortened V by 6 bases and J by 5 bases, and 13 bases separated the two germline ends. This CDR3 is 13 amino acids long. This CDR3 reads CASSLQGGTEAFF. The CDR3 DNA reads TGTGCCAGCAGCTTACAGGGAGGGACTGAAGCTTTCTTT.

The V call is TRBV18, the J call TRBJ1-1; TRBD1 matches at 9 bases. Germline lookup yields CDR1 KGHSH and CDR2 LQKENI. Trimming at V came to 1 base and at J to 0 bases, leaving 9 bases not matched to a gene. This CDR3 is 18 amino acids long. DNA for the CDR3: TGTGCCAGCTCACCACGCGGAGGGACAGGGCCCATGAACACTGAAGCTTTCTTT. It encodes CASSPRGGTGPMNTEAFF. Full variable domain (remainder filled in from reference TRBV18 and TRBJ1-1): NAGVMQNPRHLVRRRGQEARLRCSPMKGHSHVYWYRQLPEEGLKFMVYLQKENIIDESGMPKERFSAEFPKEGPSILRIQQVVRGDSAAYFCASSPRGGTGPMNTEAFFGQGTRLTVV.